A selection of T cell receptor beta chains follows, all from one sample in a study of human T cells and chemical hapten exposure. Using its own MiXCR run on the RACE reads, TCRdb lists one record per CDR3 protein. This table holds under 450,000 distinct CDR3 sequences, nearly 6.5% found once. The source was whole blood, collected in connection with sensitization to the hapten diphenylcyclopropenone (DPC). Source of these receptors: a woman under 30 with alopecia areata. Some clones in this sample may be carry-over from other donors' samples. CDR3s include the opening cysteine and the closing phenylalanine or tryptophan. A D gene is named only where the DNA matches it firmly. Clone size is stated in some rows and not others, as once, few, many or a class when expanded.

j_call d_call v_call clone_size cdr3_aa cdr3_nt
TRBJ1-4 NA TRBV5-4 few CASSLWSGSNEKLFF TGTGCCAGCAGCTTGTGGTCAGGGTCCAATGAAAAACTGTTTTTT
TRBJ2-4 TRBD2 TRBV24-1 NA CATSDSLAGAGIQYF TGTGCCACCAGTGATTCACTAGCGGGGGCGGGCATTCAGTACTTC
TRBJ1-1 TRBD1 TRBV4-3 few CASSLDGQGKNTEAFF TGCGCCAGCAGCCTTGATGGACAGGGAAAGAACACTGAAGCTTTCTTT
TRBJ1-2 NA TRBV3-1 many CASSQDQGYYGYTF TGTGCCAGCAGCCAAGATCAGGGATACTATGGCTACACCTTC
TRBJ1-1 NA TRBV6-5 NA CASRLNRDTEAFF TGTGCCAGCAGGCTCAACAGGGATACTGAAGCTTTCTTT
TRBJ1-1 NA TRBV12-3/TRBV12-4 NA CASSEQGLEAFF TGTGCCAGCAGCGAACAGGGCCTTGAAGCTTTCTTT
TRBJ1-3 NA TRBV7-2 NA CASSLSRSSGNTIYF TGTGCCAGCAGCTTAAGCAGGAGCTCTGGAAACACCATATATTTT
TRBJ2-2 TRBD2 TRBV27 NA CASSLTSGGATGELFF TGTGCCAGCAGTTTAACTAGCGGGGGGGCTACCGGGGAGCTGTTTTTT
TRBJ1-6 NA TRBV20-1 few CSAGGRNSPLHF TGCAGTGCAGGGGGACGAAATTCACCCCTCCACTTT
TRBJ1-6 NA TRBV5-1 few CASSLDWAGDSPLHF TGCGCCAGCAGCTTGGACTGGGCAGGAGATTCACCCCTCCACTTT
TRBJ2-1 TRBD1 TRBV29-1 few CSVDSAGQGSDEQFF TGCAGCGTTGATTCGGCGGGACAGGGGTCCGATGAGCAGTTCTTC
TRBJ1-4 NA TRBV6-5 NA CASSSRVATNEKLFF TGTGCCAGCAGTTCCCGAGTTGCAACTAATGAAAAACTGTTTTTT
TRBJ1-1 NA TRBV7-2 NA CASSLAGAMNTEAFF TGTGCCAGCAGCTTAGCAGGGGCTATGAACACTGAAGCTTTCTTT
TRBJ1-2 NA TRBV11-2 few CASSLGHNLNYGYTF TGTGCCAGCAGCTTAGGGCACAACCTTAACTATGGCTACACCTTC
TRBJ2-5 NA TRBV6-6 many CASTINRVLETQYF TGTGCCAGCACCATTAATAGGGTCTTAGAGACCCAGTACTTC
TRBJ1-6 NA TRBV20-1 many CSASPVPDSPLHF TGCAGTGCTAGTCCGGTTCCGGATTCACCCCTCCACTTT
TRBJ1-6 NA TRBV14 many CASSQEKGFYNSPLHF TGTGCCAGCAGCCAAGAGAAGGGATTCTATAATTCACCCCTCCACTTT
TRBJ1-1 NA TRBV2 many CASSEARRGTEAFF TGTGCCAGCAGTGAAGCGCGCAGGGGCACTGAAGCTTTCTTT
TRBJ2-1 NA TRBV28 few CASSRSSYNEQFF TGTGCCAGCAGCCGCAGCTCCTACAATGAGCAGTTCTTC
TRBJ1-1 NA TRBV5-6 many CASSLGQGPSAFF TGTGCCAGCAGCTTGGGTCAGGGACCCTCGGCTTTCTTT
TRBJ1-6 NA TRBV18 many CASSPPNDSFRNSPLHF TGTGCCAGCTCACCACCTAACGATTCTTTTCGTAATTCACCCCTCCACTTT
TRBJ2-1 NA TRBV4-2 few CASSQDFSVGDEQFF TGTGCCAGCAGCCAAGATTTCAGTGTGGGTGATGAGCAGTTCTTC
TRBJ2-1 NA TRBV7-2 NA CASSARMWDNEQFF TGTGCCAGCAGCGCCCGTATGTGGGACAATGAGCAGTTCTTC
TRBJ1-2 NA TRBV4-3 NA CASSQEVQAAYGYTF TGCGCCAGCAGCCAAGAGGTCCAGGCCGCATATGGCTACACCTTC
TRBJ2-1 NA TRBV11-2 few CASSPYGGTSSYNEQFF TGTGCCAGCAGCCCCTACGGGGGTACGAGCTCCTACAATGAGCAGTTCTTC
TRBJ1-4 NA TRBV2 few CASSERRPFNEKLFF TGTGCCAGCAGTGAAAGGAGGCCCTTTAATGAAAAACTGTTTTTT
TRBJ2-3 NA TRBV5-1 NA CASSTRGESTDTQYF TGCGCCAGCAGCACCAGGGGAGAATCCACAGATACGCAGTATTTT
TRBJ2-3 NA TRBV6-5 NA CASSYSREGVADTQYF TGTGCCAGCAGTTACTCAAGGGAAGGTGTCGCAGATACGCAGTATTTT
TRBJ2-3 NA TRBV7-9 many CASSRRGLITDTQYF TGTGCCAGCAGCCGGAGGGGCCTTATCACAGATACGCAGTATTTT
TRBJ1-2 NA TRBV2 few CASRYRVLTTGYTF TGTGCCAGCAGATACAGGGTTCTCACTACTGGCTACACCTTC
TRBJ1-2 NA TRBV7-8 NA CASSFNGANYGYTF TGTGCCAGCAGCTTTAACGGGGCCAACTATGGCTACACCTTC
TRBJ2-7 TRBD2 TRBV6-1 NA CASFHLGLAGYYEQYF TGTGCCAGTTTCCACTTGGGCCTAGCGGGGTACTACGAGCAGTACTTC
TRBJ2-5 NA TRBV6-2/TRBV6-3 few CASSQLHQTQYF TGTGCCAGCAGCCAACTCCATCAGACCCAGTACTTC
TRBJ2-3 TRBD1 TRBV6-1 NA CAYSGQSTDTQYF TGTGCCTACTCGGGACAGAGCACAGATACGCAGTATTTT
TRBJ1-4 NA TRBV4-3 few CASSQVRGSGEKLFF TGCGCCAGCAGCCAAGTTCGGGGGTCGGGTGAAAAACTGTTTTTT
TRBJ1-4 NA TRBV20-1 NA CSASGGRQSNEKLFF TGCAGTGCCAGCGGAGGGCGGCAGAGCAATGAAAAACTGTTTTTT
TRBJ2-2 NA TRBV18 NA CASPPPGTLNTGELFF TGTGCCAGCCCGCCACCCGGGACACTTAACACCGGGGAGCTGTTTTTT
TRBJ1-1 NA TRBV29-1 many CSVEVSSTEAFF TGCAGCGTTGAAGTAAGCTCCACTGAAGCTTTCTTT
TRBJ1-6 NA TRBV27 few CASSSQNNSPLHF TGTGCCAGCAGTTCTCAAAATAATTCACCCCTCCACTTT
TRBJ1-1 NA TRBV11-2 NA CASSPRPGENTEAFF TGTGCCAGCAGCCCCCGTCCAGGAGAAAACACTGAAGCTTTCTTT
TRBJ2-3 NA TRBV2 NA CASKQGPDTQYF TGTGCCAGCAAACAGGGTCCAGATACGCAGTATTTT
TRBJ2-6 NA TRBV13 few CASSLTAPPGANVLTF TGTGCCAGCAGCTTAACGGCCCCCCCTGGGGCCAACGTCCTGACTTTC
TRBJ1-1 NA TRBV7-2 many CASSKPQIMNTEAFF TGTGCCAGCAGCAAACCCCAGATTATGAACACTGAAGCTTTCTTT
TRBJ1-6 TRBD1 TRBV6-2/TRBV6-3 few CASSPDRGSSYNSPLHF TGTGCCAGCAGCCCTGACAGGGGGAGCTCCTATAATTCACCCCTCCACTTT
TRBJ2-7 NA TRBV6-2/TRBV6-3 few CASSYSRAAVYEQYF TGTGCCAGCAGTTACTCACGGGCCGCAGTCTACGAGCAGTACTTC
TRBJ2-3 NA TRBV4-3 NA CASSQGEGVADTQYF TGCGCCAGCAGCCAAGGGGAAGGGGTCGCAGATACGCAGTATTTT
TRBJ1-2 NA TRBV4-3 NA CASSQDTGTNYGYTF TGCGCCAGCAGCCAAGACACAGGGACTAACTATGGCTACACCTTC
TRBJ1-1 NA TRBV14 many CASSQFDTEAFF TGTGCCAGCAGCCAATTTGACACTGAAGCTTTCTTT
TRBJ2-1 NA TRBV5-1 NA CASSPYNGGGLYEQFF TGCGCCAGCAGCCCGTATAACGGTGGGGGTTTGTATGAGCAGTTCTTC